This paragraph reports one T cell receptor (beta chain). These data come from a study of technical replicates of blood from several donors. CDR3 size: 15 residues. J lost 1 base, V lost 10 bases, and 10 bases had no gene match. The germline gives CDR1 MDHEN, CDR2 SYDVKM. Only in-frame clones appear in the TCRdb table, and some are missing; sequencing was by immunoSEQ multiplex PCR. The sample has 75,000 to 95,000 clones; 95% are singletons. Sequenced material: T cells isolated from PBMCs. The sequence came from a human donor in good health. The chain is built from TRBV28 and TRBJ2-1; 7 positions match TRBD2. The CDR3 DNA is TGTGCCACCAGATCGGGAGGTAGGTCCTACAATGAGCAGTTCTTC. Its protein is CATRSGGRSYNEQFF.